The 9 T cell receptor beta chains reported below all come from one sample, sequenced in a study of CD8 T cells in Susac syndrome. It was with random hexamers that roughly 0.5 to 1 ug RNA was reverse transcribed. TCRdb used MiXCR to reprocess the immunoSEQ multiplex PCR reads, holding one entry per CDR3 protein. The sample holds some 190,000 distinct CDR3 sequences, about 94% seen once. Sequenced: CD4+ T cells from PBMCs. The receptors were sampled from a human donor with Susac syndrome.

The J gene is TRBJ2-3, the V gene TRBV24-1, with D unresolved. The CDR3 is 13 residues long. V was trimmed by 1 base and J by 9 bases, leaving 10 bases between them. Germline lookup yields CDR1 KGHDR and CDR2 SFDVKD. The CDR3 here is CATSDLPESTQYF. CDR3 coding DNA: TGTGCCACCAGTGATTTACCGGAGAGCACGCAGTATTTT.

CDR3 amino acids: CASAIHTIGYTF. The CDR3 DNA reads as TGTGCCAGCGCAATTCACACAATTGGCTACACCTTC. This chain links TRBV6-2 or TRBV6-3 with TRBJ1-2; no definite D call. V lost 8 bases and J 7 bases, leaving 14 bases between the germline ends. CDR3 length equals 12 residues. CDR1 MNHEY and CDR2 SVGEGT come from the germline V gene.

This sequence joins TRBV13 and TRBJ1-2, with D uncertain. Germline V CDR1 and CDR2: PRHDT, FYEKMQ (reference sequence). V dropped 4 bases and J dropped 2 bases, with 14 bases sitting between them. The CDR3 spans 15 residues. DNA of the CDR3: TGTGCCAGCAGCTCTCAGTTGGGAGGAAACTATGGCTACACCTTC. Amino acid sequence: CASSSQLGGNYGYTF.

This clonotype was counted only a few times. This chain connects TRBV4-1 to TRBJ1-1; no clear D gene. Germline CDR1 is MGHRA and CDR2 is YSYEKL. CDR3 size: 12 residues. V was clipped by 3 bases and J by 7 bases, with 9 bases between them. Here the CDR3 reads CASSHIHGEAFF. The CDR3 region has the DNA TGCGCCAGCAGCCATATACACGGTGAAGCTTTCTTT.

CDR3 nucleotide sequence: TGTGCCAGCAGCGAACAGGGGATACCCTCCTACAATGAGCAGTTCTTC. It is translated as CASSEQGIPSYNEQFF. This chain connects TRBV2 to TRBJ2-1; TRBD1 agrees at 7 bases. Germline V CDR1 and CDR2: SNHLY, FYNNEI. CDR3 length: 16 residues. The ends lost 6 bases at V and 0 bases at J; junction bases unmatched: 8.

The CDR3 reads CAVRAGHNSPLHF. The CDR3, as DNA: TGTGCCGTGAGGGCAGGACATAATTCACCCCTCCACTTT. The V and J genes are TRBV6-6 and TRBJ1-6, with no clear D. V was shortened by 11 bases and J by 5 bases, with 13 bases between the two germline ends. Germline V gene sequence: CDR1 MNHNY, CDR2 SVGAGI (reference sequence). The CDR3 runs 13 residues.

The chain recombines TRBV2 with TRBJ1-2; 7 bases line up with TRBD1. V shed 6 bases, J shed 4 bases, and the junction held 8 bases outside the gene matches. Germline values: CDR1 SNHLY, CDR2 FYNNEI. This CDR3 has 14 amino acids. The chain's CDR3 is CASRTGTVIYGYTF. The CDR3, as DNA: TGTGCCAGCAGGACCGGGACAGTGATCTATGGCTACACCTTC.

The rearrangement uses TRBV20-1 and TRBJ2-1; tentative D call: TRBD1 (6 bases). The CDR3 has 14 residues. Germline lookup yields CDR1 DFQATT and CDR2 SNEGSKA (reference sequence). Trimming took 4 bases from V and 4 from J, leaving 14 bases between them. The CDR3 bases are TGCAGTGCTACACAGGGTTACCCTTACAATGAGCAGTTCTTC. This codes for CSATQGYPYNEQFF.

The V gene is TRBV20-1, the J gene TRBJ2-5; D may correspond to TRBD1 or TRBD2 (5 bases each). The CDR3 spans 14 residues. Looked up from germline, CDR1 is DFQATT and CDR2 is SNEGSKA (reference sequence). V was pared by 3 bases and J by 0 bases, with 11 bases between. This chain's CDR3 is CSASVGAYQETQYF. CDR3 DNA sequence: TGCAGTGCTAGCGTCGGGGCGTACCAAGAGACCCAGTACTTC.